The clone carrying this TCR beta chain was seen a few times. No antigen is known for it. The data stem from a study of beta chain features in type 1 diabetes. Study overall: Age and gender were similar between patients and healthy donors, as were cell yields. General study results and limits: Resolution of whether HLA type affects TCRB rearrangement was not achieved here. In type 1 diabetes patients, VDJ junctions had fewer insertions; deletions at these junctions were more frequent.

From germline, CDR1 is KGHSH and CDR2 LQKENI. Trimming shortened V by 0 bases and J by 0 bases, and 10 bases separated the two germline ends. The CDR3 totals 16 residues. Expressed TCRB transcripts got sequenced, as all isolated RNA was reverse transcribed. Generated by immunoSEQ multiplex PCR, the TCRdb table keeps only in-frame clones and is missing some. The sample has a few hundred thousand clones, around 20% seen once. The chain links TRBV18 to TRBJ2-3; D unresolved. This TCR derives from a woman between 18 and 29 years old in good health. What was sequenced was naive CD4+ T cells from blood. The CDR3 bases are TGTGCCAGCTCACCACCGGTCGGTAAAAGCACAGATACGCAGTATTTT. It translates to CASSPPVGKSTDTQYF.